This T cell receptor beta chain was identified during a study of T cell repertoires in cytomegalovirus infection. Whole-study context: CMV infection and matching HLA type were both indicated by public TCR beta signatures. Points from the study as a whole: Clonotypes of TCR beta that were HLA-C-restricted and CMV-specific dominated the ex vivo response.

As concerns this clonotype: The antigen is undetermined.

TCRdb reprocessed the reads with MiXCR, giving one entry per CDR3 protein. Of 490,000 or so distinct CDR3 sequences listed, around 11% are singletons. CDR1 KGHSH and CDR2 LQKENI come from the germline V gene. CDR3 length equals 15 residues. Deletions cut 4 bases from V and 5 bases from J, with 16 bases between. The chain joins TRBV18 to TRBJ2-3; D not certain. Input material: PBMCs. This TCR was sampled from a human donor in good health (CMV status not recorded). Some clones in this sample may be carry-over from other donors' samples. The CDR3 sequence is CASSLRPSWEDTQYF. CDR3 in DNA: TGTGCCAGCTCACTACGGCCCTCCTGGGAAGATACGCAGTATTTT.